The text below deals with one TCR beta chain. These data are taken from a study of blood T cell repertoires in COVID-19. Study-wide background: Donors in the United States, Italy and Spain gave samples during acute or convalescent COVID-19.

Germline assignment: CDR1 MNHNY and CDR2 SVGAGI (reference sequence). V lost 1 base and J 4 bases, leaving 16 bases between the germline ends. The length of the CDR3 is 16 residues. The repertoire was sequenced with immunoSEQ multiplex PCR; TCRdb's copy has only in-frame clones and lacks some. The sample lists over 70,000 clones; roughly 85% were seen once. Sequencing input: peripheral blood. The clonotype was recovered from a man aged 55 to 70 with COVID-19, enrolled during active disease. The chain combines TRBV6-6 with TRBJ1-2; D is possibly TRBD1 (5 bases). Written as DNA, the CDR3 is TGTGCCAGCAGTTACTACGTACAGGCGTCCTTCTATGGCTACACCTTC. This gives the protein CASSYYVQASFYGYTF.